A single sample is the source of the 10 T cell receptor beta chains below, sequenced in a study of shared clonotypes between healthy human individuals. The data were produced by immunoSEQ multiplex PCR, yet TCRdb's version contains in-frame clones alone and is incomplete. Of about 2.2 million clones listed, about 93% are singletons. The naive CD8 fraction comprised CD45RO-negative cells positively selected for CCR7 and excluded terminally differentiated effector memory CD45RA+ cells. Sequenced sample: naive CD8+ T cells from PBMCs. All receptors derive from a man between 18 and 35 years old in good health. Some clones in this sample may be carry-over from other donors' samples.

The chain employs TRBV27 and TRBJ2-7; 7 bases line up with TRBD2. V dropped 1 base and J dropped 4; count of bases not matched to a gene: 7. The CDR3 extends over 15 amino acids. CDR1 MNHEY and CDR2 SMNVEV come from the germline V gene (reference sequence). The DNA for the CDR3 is TGTGCCAGCAGTTTATGGAGCGGGATACAGTACGAGCAGTACTTC. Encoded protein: CASSLWSGIQYEQYF.

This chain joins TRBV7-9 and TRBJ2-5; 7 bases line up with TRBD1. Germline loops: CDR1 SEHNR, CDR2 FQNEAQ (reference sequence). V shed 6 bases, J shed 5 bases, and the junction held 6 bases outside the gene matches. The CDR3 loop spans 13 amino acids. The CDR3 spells CASRPPRGETQYF. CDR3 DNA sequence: TGTGCCAGCAGACCCCCCAGGGGGGAGACCCAGTACTTC. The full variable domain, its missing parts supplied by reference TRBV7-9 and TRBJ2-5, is DTGVSQNPRHKITKRGQNVTFRCDPISEHNRLYWYRQTLGQGPEFLTYFQNEAQLEKSRLLSDRFSAERPKGSFSTLEIQRTEQGDSAMYLCASRPPRGETQYFGPGTRLLVL.

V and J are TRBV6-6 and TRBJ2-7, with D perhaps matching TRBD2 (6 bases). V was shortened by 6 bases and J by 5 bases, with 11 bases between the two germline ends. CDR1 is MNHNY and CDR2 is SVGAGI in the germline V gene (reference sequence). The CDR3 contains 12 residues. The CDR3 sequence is CASRTGSDEQYF. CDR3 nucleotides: TGTGCCAGCAGGACCGGGAGCGACGAGCAGTACTTC.

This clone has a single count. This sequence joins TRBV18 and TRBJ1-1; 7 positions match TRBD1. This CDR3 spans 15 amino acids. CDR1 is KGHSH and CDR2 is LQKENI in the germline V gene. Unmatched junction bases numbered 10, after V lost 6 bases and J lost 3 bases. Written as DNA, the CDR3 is TGTGCCAGCTCGCGAACAAGGGGGCAGGACACTGAAGCTTTCTTT. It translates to CASSRTRGQDTEAFF.

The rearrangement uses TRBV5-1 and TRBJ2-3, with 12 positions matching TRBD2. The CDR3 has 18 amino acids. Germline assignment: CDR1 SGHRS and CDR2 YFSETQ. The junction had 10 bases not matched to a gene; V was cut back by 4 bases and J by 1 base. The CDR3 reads CASSKTLWTSGGTDTQYF. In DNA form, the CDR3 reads TGCGCCAGCAGCAAAACCCTTTGGACTAGCGGGGGCACAGATACGCAGTATTTT.

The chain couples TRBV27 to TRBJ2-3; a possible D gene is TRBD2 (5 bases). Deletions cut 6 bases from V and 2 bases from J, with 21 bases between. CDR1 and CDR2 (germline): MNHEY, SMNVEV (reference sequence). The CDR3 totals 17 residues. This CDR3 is CASRNSLRGLITDTQYF. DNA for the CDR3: TGTGCCAGCAGAAATAGCCTTCGCGGGCTCATCACAGATACGCAGTATTTT.

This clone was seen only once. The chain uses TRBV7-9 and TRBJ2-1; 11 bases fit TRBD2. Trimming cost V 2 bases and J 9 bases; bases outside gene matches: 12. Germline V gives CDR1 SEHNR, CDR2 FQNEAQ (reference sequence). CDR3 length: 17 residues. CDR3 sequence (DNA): TGTGCCAGCAGCTTAATTGGCAATAGCGGGAGGGCCCGTGAGCAGTTCTTC. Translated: CASSLIGNSGRAREQFF.

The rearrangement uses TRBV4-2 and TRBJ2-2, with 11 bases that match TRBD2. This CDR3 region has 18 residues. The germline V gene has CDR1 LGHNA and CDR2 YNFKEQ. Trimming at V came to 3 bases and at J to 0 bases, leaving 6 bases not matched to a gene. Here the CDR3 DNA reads TGTGCCAGCAGCCAGCATCCGGGACTAGCGGCGAACACCGGGGAGCTGTTTTTT. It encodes CASSQHPGLAANTGELFF.

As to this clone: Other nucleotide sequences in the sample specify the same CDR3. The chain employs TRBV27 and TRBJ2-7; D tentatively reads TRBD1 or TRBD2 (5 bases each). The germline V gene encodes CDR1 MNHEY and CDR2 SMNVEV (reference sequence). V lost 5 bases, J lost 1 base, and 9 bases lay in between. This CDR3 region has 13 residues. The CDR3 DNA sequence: TGTGCCAGCAGTGAGGGGACGTCCTACGAGCAGTACTTC. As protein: CASSEGTSYEQYF.

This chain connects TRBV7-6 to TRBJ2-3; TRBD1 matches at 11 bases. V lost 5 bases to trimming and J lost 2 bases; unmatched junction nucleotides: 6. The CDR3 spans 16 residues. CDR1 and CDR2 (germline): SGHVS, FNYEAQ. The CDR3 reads CASSGRTGGITDTQYF. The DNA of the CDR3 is TGTGCCAGCAGCGGACGGACAGGGGGCATCACAGATACGCAGTATTTT.